What follows describes a single T cell receptor beta chain. One entry per CDR3 protein, called by TCRdb with MiXCR from the 5' RACE reads. The profile shows 45,000 to 55,000 distinct CDR3 sequences, approximately 25% of them singletons. The CDR3 extends over 13 amino acids. Trimming left V 1 base short and J 9 bases short, with 13 bases between. Germline CDR1 SGHTA, CDR2 FQGNSA. This chain links TRBV7-2 with TRBJ2-7; weak D call: TRBD2 (6 bases). Sequenced input: tumor-infiltrating naive CD4+ T cells sorted from the breast tumor. Subset of the sample: naive CD4+ T cells, CD4+CD45RA+CD25-. The TCR was taken from a female donor with breast cancer. This chain's CDR3 is CASSLEVGGVQYF. The DNA for the CDR3 is TGTGCCAGCAGCTTAGAAGTGGGAGGTGTGCAGTACTTC.